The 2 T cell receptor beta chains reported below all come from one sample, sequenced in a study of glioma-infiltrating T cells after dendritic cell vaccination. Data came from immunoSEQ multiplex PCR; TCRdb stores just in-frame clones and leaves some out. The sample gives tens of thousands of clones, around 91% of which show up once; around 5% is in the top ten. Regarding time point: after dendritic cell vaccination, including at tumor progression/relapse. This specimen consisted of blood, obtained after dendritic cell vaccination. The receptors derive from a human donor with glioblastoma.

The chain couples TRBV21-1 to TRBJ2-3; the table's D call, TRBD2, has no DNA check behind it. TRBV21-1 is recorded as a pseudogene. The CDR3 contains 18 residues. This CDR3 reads CASSNRTSGSLSTDTQYF. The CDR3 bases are TGTGCCAGCAGCAATCGGACTAGCGGGAGTTTGAGCACAGATACGCAGTATTTT.

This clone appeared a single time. The CDR3 sequence: CASSVGGVSEKAFF. The CDR3 DNA reads as TGTGCCAGCAGTGTGGGGGGGGTCAGTGAGAAAGCTTTCTTT. This rearrangement joins TRBV28 to TRBJ1-1; possible D gene TRBD1, 5 bases. Germline V lookup: CDR1 MDHEN, CDR2 SYDVKM. The V gene lost 5 bases and the J gene lost 9 bases, with 19 bases spanning the gap. The CDR3 runs 14 residues. The full variable domain, its missing parts supplied by reference TRBV28 and TRBJ1-1, is DVKVTQSSRYLVKRTGEKVFLECVQDMDHENMFWYRQDPGLGLRLIYFSYDVKMKEKGDIPEGYSVSREKKERFSLILESASTNQTSMYLCASSVGGVSEKAFFGQGTRLTVV.